This TCR beta chain was documented in a study of cytomegalovirus exposure and HLA in healthy donors (dated by TCRdb to 2015 to 2018). In the study overall: An earlier analysis of 587 of the donors reported about 250 Gb of sequence data and 117 million unique TCR beta sequences from some 180 million T cells. The study aimed to test whether signatures of past pathogen exposure could be identified by cataloging public T cell receptors. A later analysis re-analyzed previously published TCR beta repertoires from about 730 donors and added high-resolution HLA genotyping to study TCR occurrence patterns. In an earlier analysis of over 550 of the donors, high-throughput TCR beta sequencing was used to judge whether each TCR beta V gene segment behaved as functional or pseudogenic. Typing coverage varied by locus: roughly 620-640 donors for A, B, C, DRB1 and DQB1; approximately 520 for DQA1; 606 for DPA1; approximately 450 for DPB1. Donor age, sex, ethnicity and CMV serostatus were compiled together with the repertoire data. An early release covering more than 500 HLA-typed donors comprised around 300 gigabases of sequencing data and approximately 80 million unique TCR sequences. To predict cytomegalovirus infection status, the study brought together high-throughput TCR immunosequencing, statistical association of individual TCRs with disease status, and machine learning. Class I and class II HLA loci were covered by the typing at four-digit resolution. In a later genetic analysis, genome-wide SNP genotypes for about three fifths of the roughly 670 donors were used, and that subset was treated as a discovery cohort. The study profiled the T cell repertoires of hundreds of subjects by immunosequencing and related them to cytomegalovirus serostatus. In the later analysis, no new phenotypic data were used to find candidate immune exposures; instead, reliance was placed on TCR beta sequences and their occurrence across donors. Of the 350 to 400 genotyped donors, about 80% fell in the genetic ancestry cluster associated with self-reported Caucasian donors. Besides the first cohort of around 700 subjects, a separate validation cohort made up of 95 to 150 different subjects was used. Among roughly 400 genotyped donors of the cohort, an average of roughly 230,000 unique TCR beta nucleotide sequences was sequenced per donor, of which about 20% were non-productive. All discovery cohort repertoires had been generated using a single sequencing platform. A handful of DR-DQ haplotypes were treated as single units for association and clustering because of strong linkage in the cohort. General findings and caveats noted by the study authors: In a later genetic analysis, a missense DCLRE1C variant was associated with V-gene and J-gene trimming of TCR beta chains, and the association was replicated in an independent cohort. Specific HLA alleles were associated with 18,000 or so TCR beta sequences at a false discovery rate of 0.05 in a later analysis. A further reported finding was that TCR beta sequences accurately predicted the HLA-A and HLA-B alleles for most subjects in the first cohort. Cytomegalovirus status was reported to be diagnosed by the classifier with high specificity and sensitivity in both the original and validation cohorts. When HLA alleles, especially DR and DQ, strongly co-occurred, attributing TCR associations to individual alleles was difficult. The authors suggested that the approach could potentially be generalized to other disease states and immunological phenotypes. Most TCR sequences were seen in very few donors, while some public TCRs were found in many individuals. A later analysis found that HLA-associated TCR beta chains were more clonally expanded and had lower generation probabilities than equally common non-associated chains. Roughly uniform sequencing depth across donors was assumed in presence/absence analyses, although this assumption may not hold. In a later genetic analysis, fewer N-insertions in productive TCRs were reported among donors in an Asian-associated ancestry cluster than the approximately 710-donor mean. Broadly in line with IMGT annotations, most TCR beta V segments showed up in productive rearrangements about 87% or about 30% of the time in an earlier analysis of under 700 of the donors. Several of the top co-occurrence clusters appeared to be linked to parvovirus B19, influenza, CMV and Epstein-Barr virus, according to a later analysis. Some IMGT-functional V segments, including TRBV6-2 and TRBV6-3, could not be told apart with the 87-base-pair reads, so those segments were excluded. A later analysis found that most CMV-associated TCR beta chains appeared HLA-restricted, with HLA associations seemingly driven largely by CMV exposure. Only TCR beta chains were sequenced in this cohort, and the absence of alpha or paired-chain data limited detectable features. Because HLA typing was missing for some donors at each locus, association tests included only the typed subset. In a later analysis, the rate of TCR association differed among HLA loci, with DRB1 alleles having the most associated TCRs and HLA-C alleles having the fewest. Correlated functional status among segregating V segments might reflect linkage disequilibrium, but an unknown experimental factor could not be ruled out. In the study, 150 to 200 TCR beta chains were listed as associated with cytomegalovirus. Some 16 rarely observed V segments, including chromosome 9 orphons, were excluded from the earlier analysis of approximately 500 of the donors because counts were too low. A cluster of highly shared sequence variants was judged likely to represent a technical artifact of the sequencing pipeline. The only immune exposure information available for the cohort was CMV serostatus. Three of the identified cytomegalovirus-associated TCR beta chains were confirmed in vitro to be specific for cytomegalovirus antigens.

The library came from the immunoSEQ multiplex PCR assay. The multiplex PCR relied on a mix of 60 forward primers for TCR Vbeta segments and 13 reverse primers for TCR Jbeta segments. The CDR3 region of rearranged TCR beta genes was amplified from genomic DNA by a multiplex PCR assay. The Illumina HiSeq System was used to sequence the amplified TCR beta libraries as 87-base-pair reads. The study's own analysis went as follows. In a later analysis, roughly 80 million unique TCR beta chains were counted across the approximately 670 repertoires, and around 10 million of these chains were shared by at least two donors. Raw reads were error-corrected and collapsed into unique sequences with a nearest-neighbor algorithm that merged closely related sequences to remove PCR and sequencing errors. CDR3 sequences were aligned to IMGT reference sequences to assign V, D and J gene segments. For a sequence to be retained, a match of at least six nucleotides to both a V gene segment and a J gene segment was required. Rearrangements were called productive when the CDR3 lacked stop codons and stayed in frame with V and J; all others were non-productive. Following IMGT convention, CDR3 was defined as the stretch from the second conserved V-encoded cysteine to the conserved J-encoded phenylalanine. Sequences without an unambiguous match to a single V gene segment were excluded from the earlier analysis of over 500 of the donors. In an earlier analysis of approximately 590 of the donors, a V segment was called functional when productive rearrangements were above 56.7%, and segregating when the standard deviation between donors exceeded 5%. A statistical classification framework was developed to diagnose cytomegalovirus status using the catalog of TCR beta chain sequences. In a later analysis, TCR nucleotide sequences were compared against IMGT/GENE-DB human TR gene sequences so that V and J genes could be assigned. Using the TCRdist pipeline, a later analysis assigned CDR3 sequences along with most-parsimonious VDJ recombination scenarios. In a later analysis, every TCR beta chain was defined by the combination of its CDR3 amino acid sequence and its V-gene family, and reads without a unique V-gene family were dropped. In a later analysis, around 600 highly shared, low-generation-probability nucleotide sequences were removed to address suspected cross-contamination and a sequencing artifact. For each public chain, a later analysis derived a clonal expansion index from normalized ranks of inferred template counts within each repertoire. Generation probabilities in a later analysis came from a VDJ recombination model fitted to out-of-frame rearrangements, and those results were checked against IGoR. A later analysis scored TCR-TCR, TCR-HLA and TCR-CMV co-occurrence with hypergeometric tests, applying a repertoire-size bias correction to TCR pairs. To estimate false discovery rates, a later analysis permuted the HLA or CMV assignments 20 times. In a later analysis, co-occurring TCRs were grouped using DBSCAN, with TCRdist sequence similarity added in when clustering inside HLA-allele-positive subsets. Repertoires with fewer than 30,000 or more than 120,000 public chains were left out of co-occurrence clustering, as were several repertoires with anomalous nucleotide sharing. The clones in this table, taken by TCRdb from immuneACCESS, are in-frame only. Not every clone is retained; where verified, under half of the shortfall comes from an unresolved V gene, and the cause of the rest is unknown. For V, J and clone size, that table is used; D and trimming come from the DNA. The sample table records about 180,000 clones; 77% of these occur just once. Clones ranked in the top ten supply approximately 1.5% of the sample.

The cohort consisted of 670 or so healthy bone marrow donors. At the time of sampling, every cohort member was nominally healthy, though immune exposures that went unrecorded were likely present. The donor was CMV seropositive and was included in the group of 300 or so seropositive cohort members. Each donor provided a peripheral blood sample, and peripheral blood mononuclear cells were used for TCR beta sequencing. Genomic DNA extraction from the blood cell samples was performed with the Qiagen DNeasy Blood Extraction Kit. CDR1 and CDR2 are read off the germline V gene as SGHRS and YFSETQ. The CDR3 numbers 13 residues from cysteine through phenylalanine. Only CDR3 DNA is held: 39 bases, read in frame from base 1. After removal of 2 bases from V and 3 bases from J, the junction retains 1 base not matched to a gene. A single count supports this clone. Its target antigen remains unknown. No base quality values were provided; no much bigger clone lies one nucleotide off.

The sequence links TRBV5-1 to TRBJ2-7; 8 bases in the junction line up with TRBD1. This TCR came from a woman in her twenties or thirties in good health and CMV-seropositive. The sample comprised PBMCs. The DNA sequence is given as TGCGCCAGCAGCTTTACAGGGGGCTACGAGCAGTACTTC. Its translation is CASSFTGGYEQYF.